Below are 15 T cell receptor beta chains sequenced from a single sample in a study of Ad26.COV2.S vaccination and SARS-CoV-2 variants. Treatment given: over 15 received Ad26.COV2.S at low or high dose, single or two shots; about 5 received placebo; per-sample allocation not given. Sampling took place 63 days after the first vaccine or placebo injection. Clones were read by immunoSEQ multiplex PCR, and TCRdb kept only the in-frame ones, dropping some. The sample records 350,000 to 550,000 clones, 85% to 90% being singletons. This material consisted of peripheral blood, taken in a trial of Ad26.COV2.S vaccine versus placebo. The receptors stem from a person aged 18-60 years who received the Ad26.COV2.S COVID-19 vaccine or a placebo.

The chain joins TRBV4-3 to TRBJ1-1; 8 bases fit TRBD1. The germline CDR1 and CDR2 sequences are LGHNA and YSLEER. There are 15 residues in the CDR3. Losses at the gene ends were 2 bases for V and 5 bases for J; bases not matched to a gene: 7. The CDR3 here is CASSQLTGGSTEAFF. The CDR3 nucleotides are TGCGCCAGCAGCCAATTAACAGGGGGATCGACTGAAGCTTTCTTT.

V and J are TRBV5-4 and TRBJ1-1; possible D gene TRBD1, 5 bases. V was clipped by 0 bases and J by 3 bases, with 9 bases between them. Germline CDR1 and CDR2: SGHNT and YYREEE (reference sequence). The CDR3 contains 14 residues. CDR3 protein: CASSLGTTYTEAFF. The CDR3 nucleotides read TGTGCCAGCAGCTTGGGGACAACTTACACTGAAGCTTTCTTT.

The V gene is TRBV12-5, the J gene TRBJ2-2; D gene ambiguous. V was cut by 2 bases and J by 3 bases, with 13 bases left in between. From germline, CDR1 is LGHNT and CDR2 FRNRAP. CDR3 length: 16 residues. The CDR3 DNA is TGTGCTAGTGGTTTGCCCTCCGTGGTCTACACCGGGGAGCTGTTTTTT. Residues: CASGLPSVVYTGELFF.

This chain joins TRBV7-6 and TRBJ2-2, with D unresolved. The germline V gene has CDR1 SGHVS and CDR2 FNYEAQ. V lost 5 bases and J lost 4, with 8 bases in between. This CDR3 is built from 13 residues. CDR3 amino acids: CASSPMSTGELFF. CDR3 nucleotides: TGTGCCAGCAGCCCAATGAGCACCGGGGAGCTGTTTTTT.

The CDR3 is CASADSLNTEAFF. The CDR3 DNA follows: TGTGCCAGCGCGGACAGCCTAAACACTGAAGCTTTCTTT. This chain links TRBV18 with TRBJ1-1; tentative D call: TRBD1 (6 bases). The CDR3 contains 13 residues. Germline lookup yields CDR1 KGHSH and CDR2 LQKENI. Trimming took off 8 bases at V and 2 bases at J, with 12 bases between the two ends.

The V gene is TRBV18, the J gene TRBJ1-6; D gene ambiguous. Trimming removed 5 bases at V and 4 bases at J, with 6 bases between. Germline lookup yields CDR1 KGHSH and CDR2 LQKENI. The CDR3 is 13 amino acids. DNA of the CDR3: TGTGCCAGCTCAGAGCAGTATAATTCACCCCTCCACTTT. As protein: CASSEQYNSPLHF.

The CDR3 here is CASSRGTGSSSGNTIYF. The CDR3 DNA reads TGTGCCAGCAGCCGCGGGACAGGGTCTTCCTCTGGAAACACCATATATTTT. The rearrangement uses TRBV3-1 (or the pseudogene TRBV3-2) and TRBJ1-3; 9 nucleotides align to TRBD1. J lost 0 bases, V lost 4 bases, and 7 bases had no gene match. The CDR3 spans 17 residues. In germline, CDR1 is LGHDT, CDR2 YNNKEL (reference sequence).

CDR3 nucleotide sequence: TGTGCCAGCAGCTTACTCCCGGGACAGGGCCAAGAGACCCAGTACTTC. Translation: CASSLLPGQGQETQYF. The V call is TRBV7-9, the J call TRBJ2-5; 9 bases line up with TRBD1. V trimming: 2 bases; J trimming: 1 base; junction bases outside the gene matches: 5. This CDR3 comprises 16 residues. Germline V CDR1 and CDR2: SEHNR, FQNEAQ (reference sequence). Full variable domain (missing parts from reference TRBV7-9 and TRBJ2-5): DTGVSQNPRHKITKRGQNVTFRCDPISEHNRLYWYRQTLGQGPEFLTYFQNEAQLEKSRLLSDRFSAERPKGSFSTLEIQRTEQGDSAMYLCASSLLPGQGQETQYFGPGTRLLVL.

V and J are TRBV6-2 or TRBV6-3 and TRBJ1-5, with 8 bases identical to TRBD1. The germline CDR1 and CDR2 sequences are MNHEY and SVGEGT. The V and J ends lost 4 bases and 15 bases, in that order; junction bases with no gene match: 5. The CDR3 covers 11 residues. The CDR3 loop is CASSSGGPRHF. The CDR3 bases are TGTGCCAGCAGTTCAGGGGGCCCTCGGCATTTT.

The rearrangement joins TRBV4-3 to TRBJ2-5, with D possibly TRBD2 on 6 matching bases. V was clipped by 3 bases and J by 4 bases, with 18 bases between them. Germline V CDR1 and CDR2: LGHNA, YSLEER. The CDR3 length is 16 residues. The CDR3 here is CASSQGGWTVPETQYF. The DNA for the CDR3 is TGCGCCAGCAGCCAGGGGGGATGGACGGTCCCAGAGACCCAGTACTTC.

The rearrangement uses TRBV6-5 and TRBJ2-2, with 9 bases fitting TRBD1. V gave up 7 bases and J gave up 5 bases; unmatched junction bases: 5. The CDR3 extends over 14 amino acids. CDR1 and CDR2 from the germline V gene are MNHEY and SVGAGI. The CDR3 bases are TGTGCCAGCAACTTACAGGGGGCGACCGGGGAGCTGTTTTTT. This gives the protein CASNLQGATGELFF.

This clone is a singleton in its sample. V usage is TRBV6-5 and J usage is TRBJ2-7, with D tentatively TRBD1 (7 bases). Trimming removed 10 bases from V and 3 bases from J, with 19 bases in between. Germline V CDR1 and CDR2: MNHEY, SVGAGI. The CDR3 has 14 amino acids. This CDR3 reads CATRRGTDGYEQYF. In DNA form, the CDR3 reads TGTGCCACCCGACGGGGGACAGATGGCTACGAGCAGTACTTC.

This sequence joins TRBV14 and TRBJ2-1, with 8 bases aligning to TRBD2. Germline-derived CDR1 and CDR2 are SGHDN and FVKESK. The CDR3 consists of 14 residues. Trimming cost V 3 bases and J 9 bases; bases outside gene matches: 7. CDR3 sequence: CASSHGLASGEQFF. The CDR3 DNA is TGTGCCAGCAGCCACGGACTAGCATCCGGTGAGCAGTTCTTC.

The chain combines TRBV5-1 with TRBJ1-4; D call uncertain. V lost 4 bases, J lost 6 bases, and 13 bases lay in between. Germline lookup yields CDR1 SGHRS and CDR2 YFSETQ. The length of the CDR3 is 14 residues. CDR3 protein: CASSRGPVDEKLFF. The DNA for the CDR3 is TGCGCCAGCAGCCGCGGGCCAGTGGATGAAAAACTGTTTTTT.

This clone was picked up one time. The chain's CDR3 is CSASQGTTIPTDTQYF. CDR3 nucleotides: TGCAGTGCTAGTCAGGGGACAACTATACCTACAGATACGCAGTATTTT. This chain uses TRBV20-1 with TRBJ2-3, with D perhaps matching TRBD1 (6 bases). Germline assignment: CDR1 DFQATT and CDR2 SNEGSKA (reference sequence). This CDR3 has 16 amino acids. Trimming shortened V by 3 bases and J by 3 bases, and 19 bases separated the two germline ends.